The rows below give T cell receptor beta chains drawn from one sample of a study of lymphopenia after photon versus proton radiotherapy. Using immunoSEQ multiplex PCR, the repertoire was profiled, and TCRdb retains in-frame clones only, with some absent. The sample holds 67,000 or so clones, more than 75% seen once. Sequenced here: peripheral blood, sampled from a patient treated with proton-based radiotherapy. These receptors were taken from a man older than 75 with esophageal cancer. Each CDR3 is given with its conserved first and last residue. D genes are given only for firm matches. Only part of the rows carry a size: once, few, many, or a class if the clone is expanded.

j_gene | d_gene | abundance | v_gene | CDR3aa
TRBJ2-7 | . | . | TRBV9 | CASSVGAGGSYEQYF
TRBJ1-3 | . | . | TRBV9 | CASTARPTPHSGNTIYF
TRBJ1-3 | TRBD1 | . | TRBV5-1 | CASSLGQGGGNTIYF
TRBJ2-7 | . | . | TRBV6-1 | CASSESPSGGIYEQYF
TRBJ2-3 | TRBD1 | . | TRBV5-1 | CASSFGQGATDTQYF
TRBJ1-2 | . | . | TRBV19 | CAVREGWDYGYTF
TRBJ1-5 | . | . | TRBV16 | CASSQSGAKNQPQHF
TRBJ1-1 | . | . | TRBV5-1 | CASSPDESQPAFF
TRBJ1-2 | . | . | TRBV28 | CASSFEGGYGYTF
TRBJ2-7 | TRBD1 | once | TRBV29-1 | CSVRGDREKTYEQYF
TRBJ2-1 | TRBD1 | . | TRBV5-6 | CASTNYRGENEQFF
TRBJ1-1 | . | once | TRBV18 | CASSPREPPNTEAFF
TRBJ2-3 | TRBD2 | few | TRBV19 | CASSKASGRAEYTQYF
TRBJ2-7 | . | . | TRBV6-1 | CASSPGRLYEQYF
TRBJ2-3 | . | . | TRBV7-2 | CASSLGHSTDTQYF
TRBJ2-5 | . | . | TRBV5-1 | CASSTVSKETQYF
TRBJ1-5 | . | . | TRBV5-8 | CASSSDIGVGQPQHF
TRBJ1-3 | . | . | TRBV9 | CASSPDFPSGNTIYF
TRBJ1-3 | . | . | TRBV19 | CASSLTSGVSGNTIYF
TRBJ1-5 | TRBD1 | . | TRBV6-5 | CASRKQGAGQPQHF
TRBJ2-1 | TRBD2 | . | TRBV10-1 | CASSEESQGLAASSYNEQFF
TRBJ2-5 | TRBD1 | . | TRBV7-3 | CASSLTGGGETQYF
TRBJ1-1 | . | . | TRBV29-1 | CSVSYRATGAFF
TRBJ2-7 | . | . | TRBV4-3 | CASSQEGGQLYYEQYF
TRBJ1-2 | . | . | TRBV6-6 | CASSYGGGGYTF
TRBJ2-7 | . | . | TRBV7-8 | CASSLLAYEQYF
TRBJ1-5 | . | . | TRBV2 | CASTRTVTQPQHF
TRBJ2-5 | TRBD1 | . | TRBV6-6 | CASRDRVQETQYF
TRBJ2-2 | TRBD2 | . | TRBV10-2 | CASRGLAHTGELFF
TRBJ2-5 | . | few | TRBV7-2 | CASSSPRDQETQYF
TRBJ2-2 | . | . | TRBV4-1 | CASSPTPGGELFF